This entry lists 27 T cell receptor beta chains sequenced from one sample in a study of neoadjuvant nivolumab and ipilimumab in lung cancer. Here immunoSEQ multiplex PCR was the method, and the copy in TCRdb shows in-frame clones only, minus some. The table lists 20,000 to 25,000 clones, approximately 81% of them singletons. The starting material was peripheral blood, obtained before neoadjuvant nivolumab, alone or with ipilimumab. The receptors originated from an adult with non-small cell lung cancer.

This clone was counted only a few times. V and J are TRBV30 and TRBJ2-2, with 9 bases identical to TRBD1. The germline V gene has CDR1 GTSNPN and CDR2 SVGIG (reference sequence). The CDR3 totals 14 residues. V lost 1 base, J lost 6 bases, and 3 bases stayed unmatched. Written as DNA, the CDR3 is TGTGCCTGGAGTGCCCACAGGGGGCCCGGGGAGCTGTTTTTT. Its protein is CAWSAHRGPGELFF.

The rearrangement joins TRBV29-1 to TRBJ1-2, with 8 bases identical to TRBD1. Germline-derived CDR1 and CDR2 are SQVTM and ANQGSEA. V was pared by 0 bases and J by 3 bases, with 12 bases of the junction left unmatched. CDR3 length: 17 amino acids. CDR3 DNA: TGCAGCGTTGAAGAATCCAATTATCAGGGGGCCTACTATGGCTACACCTTC. Translation gives CSVEESNYQGAYYGYTF.

The J gene is TRBJ2-1, the V gene TRBV5-5, with 13 nucleotides matching TRBD2. CDR1 is SGHKS and CDR2 is YYEKEE in the germline V gene (reference sequence). The length of the CDR3 is 15 residues. Trimming removed 4 bases from V and 7 bases from J; junction bases left unmatched: 5. CDR3 in amino acids: CASSRGTSGMNEQFF. The CDR3 DNA is TGTGCCAGCAGCAGAGGGACTAGCGGGATGAATGAGCAGTTCTTC.

The chain recombines TRBV7-9 with TRBJ1-3; TRBD1 matches 8 bases. The CDR3 consists of 15 residues. Germline V CDR1 and CDR2: SEHNR, FQNEAQ (reference sequence). The V and J ends lost 5 bases and 0 bases, in that order; junction bases with no gene match: 3. Here the CDR3 reads CASSPQGVSGNTIYF. In nucleotides, the CDR3 is TGTGCCAGCAGCCCACAGGGGGTCTCTGGAAACACCATATATTTT.

The chain carries TRBV9 and TRBJ1-1; the D is unclear. This CDR3 has 15 residues. Trimming shortened V by 0 bases and J by 1 base, and 10 bases separated the two germline ends. Germline V CDR1 and CDR2: SGDLS, YYNGEE. The CDR3 spells CASSVGIHGNTEAFF. The DNA of the CDR3 is TGTGCCAGCAGCGTAGGTATTCACGGGAACACTGAAGCTTTCTTT. The full variable domain, completed using reference TRBV9 and TRBJ1-1, is DSGVTQTPKHLITATGQRVTLRCSPRSGDLSVYWYQQSLDQGLQFLIQYYNGEERAKGNILERFSAQQFPDLHSELNLSSLELGDSALYFCASSVGIHGNTEAFFGQGTRLTVV.

This clone has only one observation. The J gene is TRBJ1-1, the V gene TRBV6-5; D is undetermined. CDR3 length: 15 residues. Trimming removed 11 bases at V and 1 base at J, with 20 bases between. Germline-derived CDR1 and CDR2 are MNHEY and SVGAGI. The DNA of the CDR3 is TGTGCCGCCAGGTCCTGGTTGGGCAAGAACACTGAAGCTTTCTTT. It translates to CAARSWLGKNTEAFF.

This rearrangement joins TRBV5-1 to TRBJ1-2; TRBD1 matches at 11 bases. The CDR3 sequence is 14 residues long. After removal of 4 bases from V and 7 bases from J, the junction contained 6 bases not matched to a gene. Germline CDR1 reads SGHRS; CDR2 reads YFSETQ. This chain's CDR3 is CASSRGTGGIGYTF. As DNA, the CDR3 is TGCGCCAGCAGCCGCGGGACAGGGGGAATTGGCTACACCTTC.

The rearrangement joins TRBV29-1 to TRBJ1-2, with unresolved D. Trimming removed 7 bases from V and 4 bases from J, with 19 bases in between. The CDR3 has 14 residues. Germline V CDR1 and CDR2: SQVTM, ANQGSEA. As DNA, the CDR3 is TGCAGCGCCCCCCACAGCCCAGGCAGCTATGGCTACACCTTC. Its translation is CSAPHSPGSYGYTF.

J is TRBJ1-2 and V is TRBV2; TRBD1 might be the D (5 bases). Trimming left V 6 bases short and J 7 bases short, with 15 bases between. The CDR3 is made up of 13 amino acids. The germline gives CDR1 SNHLY, CDR2 FYNNEI. The CDR3 DNA sequence: TGTGCCAGCAGCTCCGGGACGGTCTTTGGCTACACCTTC. Its translation: CASSSGTVFGYTF. Based on the CDR3 plus reference TRBV2 and TRBJ1-2, the full variable domain is EPEVTQTPSHQVTQMGQEVILRCVPISNHLYFYWYRQILGQKVEFLVSFYNNEISEKSEIFDDQFSVERPDGSNFTLKIRSTKLEDSAMYFCASSSGTVFGYTFGSGTRLTVV.

The rearrangement joins TRBV7-3 to TRBJ2-3, with 8 bases aligning to TRBD1. The CDR3 spans 14 residues. The germline CDR1 and CDR2 sequences are SGHTA and FQGTGA. The V segment lost 5 bases and the J segment 1 base; nucleotides outside the gene matches: 2. The CDR3 spells CASSPGQGTDTQYF. The CDR3 region has the DNA TGTGCCAGCAGCCCGGGACAGGGCACAGATACGCAGTATTTT.

This clone has a handful of counts. The chain carries TRBV10-3 and TRBJ1-1; 8 nucleotides align to TRBD1. V dropped 6 bases and J dropped 4; count of bases not matched to a gene: 4. CDR1 and CDR2 (germline): ENHRY, SYGVKD. This CDR3 has 13 residues. The CDR3, as DNA: TGTGCCATCAGCCAGGACAGGGTCACTGAAGCTTTCTTT. Its protein product is CAISQDRVTEAFF.

In DNA form, the CDR3 reads TGTGCCAGCAGCCTCCAGGGTTTCACAGATACGCAGTATTTT. Translated, it gives CASSLQGFTDTQYF. The rearrangement uses TRBV14 and TRBJ2-3, with D perhaps TRBD1 (5 bases). Trimming took 4 bases from V and 2 from J, leaving 10 bases between them. CDR3 length: 14 residues. Looked up from germline, CDR1 is SGHDN and CDR2 is FVKESK.

The chain is built from TRBV30 and TRBJ2-3; D is ambiguous. Germline assignment: CDR1 GTSNPN and CDR2 SVGIG (reference sequence). This CDR3 is built from 15 residues. V was cut by 2 bases and J by 4 bases, with 16 bases left in between. In DNA, the CDR3 is TGTGCCTGGAGTTTAGGTCGCCCCAGCGCAGATACGCAGTATTTT. Amino acid sequence: CAWSLGRPSADTQYF. The complete variable domain, with remaining parts taken from reference TRBV30 and TRBJ2-3, reads SQTIHQWPATLVQPVGSPLSLECTVEGTSNPNLYWYRQAAGRGLQLLFYSVGIGQISSEVPQNLSASRPQDRQFILSSKKLLLSDSGFYLCAWSLGRPSADTQYFGPGTRLTVL.

About this clone itself: Within the sample, other DNA sequences also encode this same CDR3. The genes are TRBV18 and TRBJ1-1, with D possibly matching TRBD1 (6 bases). The CDR3 has 13 residues. Trimming took off 6 bases at V and 4 bases at J, with 12 bases between the two ends. Germline V lookup: CDR1 KGHSH, CDR2 LQKENI. CDR3 sequence: CASSATGPTEAFF. Written as DNA, the CDR3 is TGTGCCAGCTCGGCCACAGGGCCCACTGAAGCTTTCTTT.

The chain couples TRBV5-1 to TRBJ2-6; a weak D match, TRBD2 (6 bases). V lost 4 bases and J 4 bases, leaving 9 bases between the germline ends. From germline, CDR1 is SGHRS and CDR2 YFSETQ. This CDR3 has 14 residues. The CDR3 coding sequence is TGCGCCAGCAGCGGAGGGACCGGGGCCAACGTCCTGACTTTC. Encoded protein: CASSGGTGANVLTF.

As DNA, the CDR3 is TGTGCCAGCAGTTTCGACAGGGATCAGCCCCAGCATTTT. Its protein is CASSFDRDQPQHF. The chain joins TRBV11-3 to TRBJ1-5; 7 positions match TRBD1. The CDR3 covers 13 residues. The germline V gene encodes CDR1 SGHNT and CDR2 YENEEA. The V gene end was trimmed by 6 bases and the J gene end by 5 bases; junction bases not matched to a gene: 4.

The gene calls are TRBV9 and TRBJ2-1, with D perhaps matching TRBD2 (6 bases). CDR3 size: 12 residues. Germline-derived CDR1 and CDR2 are SGDLS and YYNGEE. V gave up 3 bases and J gave up 8 bases, with 9 bases separating them. DNA for the CDR3: TGTGCCAGCAGCGAACTAGCCCATGAGCAGTTCTTC. This sequence encodes CASSELAHEQFF.

J is TRBJ2-3 and V is TRBV11-2; D gene uncertain. Trimming pared 2 bases from V and 2 bases from J, leaving 11 bases between. Per germline, CDR1 SGHAT and CDR2 FQNNGV. The CDR3 loop spans 15 amino acids. The CDR3 loop is CASSLNGYFTDTQYF. In DNA form, the CDR3 reads TGTGCCAGCAGCTTAAATGGTTACTTCACAGATACGCAGTATTTT.

V gene TRBV5-1 combines with J gene TRBJ1-1; D is ambiguous. CDR1 and CDR2 (germline): SGHRS, YFSETQ. Between the trimmed V and J ends, which lost 0 bases and 5 bases, there was a span of 8 bases. The length of the CDR3 is 13 residues. The CDR3 region is CASSLVVGTEAFF. Written as DNA, the CDR3 is TGCGCCAGCAGCTTGGTTGTGGGGACTGAAGCTTTCTTT. Full variable domain (missing parts from reference TRBV5-1 and TRBJ1-1): KAGVTQTPRYLIKTRGQQVTLSCSPISGHRSVSWYQQTPGQGLQFLFEYFSETQRNKGNFPGRFSGRQFSNSRSEMNVSTLELGDSALYLCASSLVVGTEAFFGQGTRLTVV.

Concerning this clone itself: One junction end does not reproduce the germline sequence, and a read error may be involved. J is TRBJ2-7 and V is TRBV7-2; D is ambiguous. Per germline, CDR1 SGHTA and CDR2 FQGNSA. The CDR3 contains 13 residues. CDR3 DNA: TGTGCCAGCAGCCTCCTCCTCAGTTCTATGGCGTTCTTC. As protein: CASSLLLSSMAFF.

This clone showed up just once. V usage is TRBV28 and J usage is TRBJ2-7; either TRBD1 or TRBD2 may supply D (5 bases each). Between the trimmed V and J ends, which lost 5 bases and 2 bases, there was a span of 16 bases. The CDR3 is 15 amino acids. Germline CDR1 MDHEN, CDR2 SYDVKM. The CDR3 DNA follows: TGTGCCAGCAGTCCCCTGGGGCGGGCGGCCTACGAGCAGTACTTC. Protein: CASSPLGRAAYEQYF.

The chain recombines TRBV5-5 with TRBJ2-7; a weak D match, TRBD2 (6 bases). The CDR3 length is 15 residues. Germline lookup yields CDR1 SGHKS and CDR2 YYEKEE (reference sequence). V was cut by 0 bases and J by 4 bases, with 14 bases left in between. CDR3 bases: TGTGCCAGCAGCTTGGTTTCCGGGGGTTCGTACGAGCAGTACTTC. Protein: CASSLVSGGSYEQYF.

The chain uses TRBV9 and TRBJ2-1; 7 bases align to TRBD2. The germline V gene has CDR1 SGDLS and CDR2 YYNGEE. J gave up 8 bases and V 4 bases, and 3 bases lay outside the gene matches. The CDR3 covers 12 residues. CDR3 sequence reads: CASSTSAHEQFF. The CDR3 DNA sequence: TGTGCCAGCAGCACTAGCGCCCATGAGCAGTTCTTC.

V gene TRBV18 combines with J gene TRBJ1-1; D remains unclear. Germline V gene lookup returns CDR1 KGHSH and CDR2 LQKENI. This CDR3 is built from 13 residues. The V gene lost 6 bases and the J gene lost 0 bases, with 8 bases spanning the gap. The CDR3 region is CASSLQMNTEAFF. The CDR3 DNA follows: TGTGCCAGCTCTTTACAGATGAACACTGAAGCTTTCTTT.

This rearrangement joins TRBV6-4 to TRBJ1-2; TRBD1 matches at 9 bases. Trimming cost V 5 bases and J 3 bases; bases outside gene matches: 7. CDR1 is MRHNA and CDR2 is SNTAGT in the germline V gene. The CDR3 has 15 amino acids. The CDR3 protein is CASSPGQGPYYGYTF. The CDR3 DNA reads TGTGCCAGCAGTCCGGGACAGGGCCCTTACTATGGCTACACCTTC.

Only a few counts were recorded for this clone. The CDR3 DNA reads as TGTGCCAGCAGCTTGGGCATCTCCACAGATACGCAGTATTTT. Encoded protein: CASSLGISTDTQYF. The chain carries TRBV5-4 and TRBJ2-3; unclear D gene. CDR1 and CDR2 (germline): SGHNT, YYREEE (reference sequence). Trimming cost V 0 bases and J 2 bases, with 7 bases left between them. The CDR3 consists of 14 residues. The full variable domain, with the rest looked up from reference TRBV5-4 and TRBJ2-3, is ETGVTQSPTHLIKTRGQQVTLRCSSQSGHNTVSWYQQALGQGPQFIFQYYREEENGRGNFPPRFSGLQFPNYSSELNVNALELDDSALYLCASSLGISTDTQYFGPGTRLTVL.

The chain recombines TRBV30 with TRBJ2-7; D could derive from TRBD1 or TRBD2 (5 bases each). The CDR3 is 13 residues long. V was shortened by 4 bases and J by 6 bases, with 16 bases between the two germline ends. Germline lookup yields CDR1 GTSNPN and CDR2 SVGIG (reference sequence). In nucleotides, the CDR3 is TGTGCCTGGAACAAGGGACCTTTAATCGAGCAGTACTTC. Its translation is CAWNKGPLIEQYF.